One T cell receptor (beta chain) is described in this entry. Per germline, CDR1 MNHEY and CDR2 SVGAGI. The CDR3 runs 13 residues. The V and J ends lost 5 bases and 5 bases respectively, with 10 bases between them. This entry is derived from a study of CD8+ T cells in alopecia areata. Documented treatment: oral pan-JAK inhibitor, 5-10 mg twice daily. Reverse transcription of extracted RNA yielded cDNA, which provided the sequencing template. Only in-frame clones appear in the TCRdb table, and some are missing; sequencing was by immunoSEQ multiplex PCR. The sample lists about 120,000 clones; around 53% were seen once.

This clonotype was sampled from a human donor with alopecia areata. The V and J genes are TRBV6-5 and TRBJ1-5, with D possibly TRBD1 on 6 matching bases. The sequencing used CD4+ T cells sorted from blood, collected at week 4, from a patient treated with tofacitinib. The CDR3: CASSGQTHQPQHF. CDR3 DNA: TGTGCCAGCAGTGGACAGACGCATCAGCCCCAGCATTTT.